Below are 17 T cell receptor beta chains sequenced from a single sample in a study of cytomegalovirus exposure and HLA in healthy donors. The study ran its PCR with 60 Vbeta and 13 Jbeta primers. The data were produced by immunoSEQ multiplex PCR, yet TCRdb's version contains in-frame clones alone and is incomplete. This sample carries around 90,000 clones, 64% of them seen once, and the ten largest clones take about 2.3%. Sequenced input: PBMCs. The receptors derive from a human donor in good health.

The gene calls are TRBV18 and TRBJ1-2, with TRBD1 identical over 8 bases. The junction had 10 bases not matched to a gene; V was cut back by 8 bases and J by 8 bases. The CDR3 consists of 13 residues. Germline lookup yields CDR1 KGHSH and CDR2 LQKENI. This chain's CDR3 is CASLTGQGYGYTF. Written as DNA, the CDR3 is TGTGCCAGCCTCACTGGACAGGGTTACGGCTACACCTTC. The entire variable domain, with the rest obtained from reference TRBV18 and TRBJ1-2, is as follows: NAGVMQNPRHLVRRRGQEARLRCSPMKGHSHVYWYRQLPEEGLKFMVYLQKENIIDESGMPKERFSAEFPKEGPSILRIQQVVRGDSAAYFCASLTGQGYGYTFGSGTRLTVV.

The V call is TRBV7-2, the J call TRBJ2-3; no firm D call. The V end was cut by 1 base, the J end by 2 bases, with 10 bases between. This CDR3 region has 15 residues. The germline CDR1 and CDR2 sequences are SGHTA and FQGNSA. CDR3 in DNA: TGTGCCAGCAGCTTAGAAGCTTACTCCACAGATACGCAGTATTTT. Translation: CASSLEAYSTDTQYF.

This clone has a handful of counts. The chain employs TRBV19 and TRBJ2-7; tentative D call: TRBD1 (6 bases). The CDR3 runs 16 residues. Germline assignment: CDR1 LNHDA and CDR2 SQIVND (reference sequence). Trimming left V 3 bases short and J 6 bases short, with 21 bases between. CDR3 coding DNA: TGTGCCAGTAGTATTGCCGGACAGCCAACGAGGGGCGAGCAGTACTTC. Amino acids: CASSIAGQPTRGEQYF.

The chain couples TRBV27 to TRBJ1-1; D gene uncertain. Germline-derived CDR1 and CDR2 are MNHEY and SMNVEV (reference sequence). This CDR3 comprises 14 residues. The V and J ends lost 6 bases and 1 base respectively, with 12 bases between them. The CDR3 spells CASRLGGTNTEAFF. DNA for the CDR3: TGTGCCAGCAGACTCGGAGGTACGAACACTGAAGCTTTCTTT.

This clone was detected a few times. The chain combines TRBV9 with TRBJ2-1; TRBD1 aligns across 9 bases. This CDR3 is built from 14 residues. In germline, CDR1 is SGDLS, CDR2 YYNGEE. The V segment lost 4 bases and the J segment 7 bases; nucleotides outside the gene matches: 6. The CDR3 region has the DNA TGTGCCAGCAGCCCATGGGGACAGGGTAATGAGCAGTTCTTC. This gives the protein CASSPWGQGNEQFF. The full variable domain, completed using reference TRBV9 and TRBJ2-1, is DSGVTQTPKHLITATGQRVTLRCSPRSGDLSVYWYQQSLDQGLQFLIQYYNGEERAKGNILERFSAQQFPDLHSELNLSSLELGDSALYFCASSPWGQGNEQFFGPGTRLTVL.

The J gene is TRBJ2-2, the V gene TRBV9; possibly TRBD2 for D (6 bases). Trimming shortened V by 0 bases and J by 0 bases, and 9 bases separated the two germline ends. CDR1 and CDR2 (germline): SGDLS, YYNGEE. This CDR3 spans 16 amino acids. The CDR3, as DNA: TGTGCCAGCAGCGTAGGGCGGGGAACGAACACCGGGGAGCTGTTTTTT. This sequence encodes CASSVGRGTNTGELFF.

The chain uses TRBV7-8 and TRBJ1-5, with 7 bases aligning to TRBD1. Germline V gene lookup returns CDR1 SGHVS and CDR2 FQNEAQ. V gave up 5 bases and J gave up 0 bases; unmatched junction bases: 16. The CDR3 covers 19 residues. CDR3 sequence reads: CASSLRGGQKIYSNQPQHF. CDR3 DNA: TGTGCCAGCAGCCTCCGGGGGGGACAGAAAATTTATAGCAATCAGCCCCAGCATTTT.

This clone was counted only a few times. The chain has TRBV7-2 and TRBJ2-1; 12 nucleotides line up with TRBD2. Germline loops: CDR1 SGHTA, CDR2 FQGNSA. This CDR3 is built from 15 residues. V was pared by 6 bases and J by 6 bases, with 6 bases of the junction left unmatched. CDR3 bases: TGTGCCAGCAGACTGACTAGCGGGAGCATCAATGAGCAGTTCTTC. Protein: CASRLTSGSINEQFF.

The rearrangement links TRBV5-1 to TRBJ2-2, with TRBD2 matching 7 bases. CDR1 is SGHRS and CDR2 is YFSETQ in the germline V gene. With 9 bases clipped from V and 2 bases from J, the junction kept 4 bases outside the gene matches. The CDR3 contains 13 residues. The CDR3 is CATGTINTGELFF. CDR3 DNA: TGCGCCACCGGGACTATTAACACCGGGGAGCTGTTTTTT.

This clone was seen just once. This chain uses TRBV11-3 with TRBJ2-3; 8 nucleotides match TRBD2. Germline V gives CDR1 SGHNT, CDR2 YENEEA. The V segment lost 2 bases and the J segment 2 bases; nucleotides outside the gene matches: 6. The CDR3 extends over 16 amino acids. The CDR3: CASSLYSGAFTDTQYF. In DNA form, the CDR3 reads TGTGCCAGCAGCTTATATAGCGGGGCCTTCACAGATACGCAGTATTTT.

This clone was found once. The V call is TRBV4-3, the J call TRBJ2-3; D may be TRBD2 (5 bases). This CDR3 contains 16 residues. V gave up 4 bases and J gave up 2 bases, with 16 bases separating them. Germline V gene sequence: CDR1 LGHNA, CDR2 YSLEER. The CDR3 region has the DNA TGCGCCAGCAGCCCGTCGGGGTCCTCTTTCACAGATACGCAGTATTTT. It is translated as CASSPSGSSFTDTQYF.

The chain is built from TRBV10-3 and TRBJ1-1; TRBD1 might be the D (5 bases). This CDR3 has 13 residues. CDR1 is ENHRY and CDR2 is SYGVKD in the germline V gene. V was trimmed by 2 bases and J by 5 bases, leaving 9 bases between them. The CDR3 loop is CAISEPRTTEAFF. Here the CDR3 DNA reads TGTGCCATCAGTGAGCCGAGGACAACTGAAGCTTTCTTT.

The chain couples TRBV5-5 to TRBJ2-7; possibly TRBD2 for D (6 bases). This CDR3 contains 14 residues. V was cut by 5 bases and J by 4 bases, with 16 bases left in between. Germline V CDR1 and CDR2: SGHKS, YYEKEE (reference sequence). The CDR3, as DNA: TGTGCCAGCAGGGTGACCGGGACTCTTTACGAGCAGTACTTC. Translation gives CASRVTGTLYEQYF.

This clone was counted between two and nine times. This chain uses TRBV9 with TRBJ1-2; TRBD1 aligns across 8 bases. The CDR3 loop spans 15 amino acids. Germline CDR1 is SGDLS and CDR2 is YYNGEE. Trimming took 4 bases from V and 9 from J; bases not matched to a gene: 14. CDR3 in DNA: TGTGCCAGCAGCTTAAACGGACAGGGCGGGAAAAGCTACACCTTC. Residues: CASSLNGQGGKSYTF.

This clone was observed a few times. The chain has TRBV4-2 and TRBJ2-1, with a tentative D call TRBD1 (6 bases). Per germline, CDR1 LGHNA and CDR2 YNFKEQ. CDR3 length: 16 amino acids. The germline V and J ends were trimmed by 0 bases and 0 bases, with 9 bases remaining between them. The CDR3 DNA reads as TGTGCCAGCAGCCAAGAAACAGGGAGCTCCTACAATGAGCAGTTCTTC. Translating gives CASSQETGSSYNEQFF.

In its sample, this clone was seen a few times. CDR3 loop: CASTFSGGPTDTQYF. The CDR3 coding sequence is TGCGCCAGCACCTTTAGCGGGGGCCCCACAGATACGCAGTATTTT. This chain uses TRBV5-1 with TRBJ2-3; the match to TRBD2 covers 9 bases. CDR3 size: 15 residues. V trimming: 6 bases; J trimming: 2 bases; junction bases outside the gene matches: 7. Germline V gene lookup returns CDR1 SGHRS and CDR2 YFSETQ.

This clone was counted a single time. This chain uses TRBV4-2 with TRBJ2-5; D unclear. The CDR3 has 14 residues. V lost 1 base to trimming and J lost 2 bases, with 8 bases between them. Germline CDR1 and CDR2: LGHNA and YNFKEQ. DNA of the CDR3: TGTGCCAGCAGCCAAGGGGCCAATCAAGAGACCCAGTACTTC. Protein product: CASSQGANQETQYF.